This T cell receptor (beta chain) was identified in a study of OX40 agonist ivuxolimab in advanced cancers. Study information: Three patients, one with hepatocellular carcinoma and two with cutaneous melanoma, achieved partial responses.

The V end was cut by 5 bases, the J end by 6 bases, with 12 bases between. Per germline, CDR1 SGHTA and CDR2 FQGTGA. This CDR3 has 13 residues. Data came from immunoSEQ multiplex PCR; TCRdb stores just in-frame clones and leaves some out. Of over 50,000 clones in the sample, 88% were seen once. This clonotype was sampled from an adult with an advanced solid tumor such as melanoma, head and neck, liver or kidney cancer. The chain employs TRBV7-3 and TRBJ2-3; D is uncertain. The material was CD4+ or CD8+ T cells sorted from blood, obtained in a trial of the OX40 agonist ivuxolimab. CDR3 region: CASSLSGPDTQYF. Here the CDR3 DNA reads TGTGCCAGCAGCCTGTCGGGCCCCGATACGCAGTATTTT.